This T cell receptor (beta chain) was observed in a study of T cells in Graves' hyperthyroidism and ophthalmopathy. TCR beta CDR3 sequences were amplified from RNA transcripts. Using the HTBI primer set, a first-round RT-PCR was run on the TCR CDR3. Via MiXCR, TCRdb re-called the multiplex PCR reads, giving one row per CDR3 protein. The table has 600,000 to 700,000 distinct CDR3 sequences, 14% to 15% seen once. This clonotype was seen only a few times. What it recognizes is unknown. Exclusion of patients followed from uncontrolled infection, other autoimmune disease, pregnancy or lactation. Cells are PBMCs isolated from around 10 ml of fresh blood. Germline-derived CDR1 and CDR2 are SGHRS and YFSETQ. Trimming at V came to 0 bases and at J to 6 bases, leaving 5 bases not matched to a gene. The CDR3 sequence is 15 residues long. Findings and limits, study-wide: Blood also carried most thyroid clonotypes expanded above 0.001. In the analysis, a 13 V-J model separated ophthalmopathy from stable hyperthyroidism.

The chain couples TRBV5-1 to TRBJ2-2; 7 nucleotides line up with TRBD1. The receptor was derived from a woman between 40 and 55 years old with Graves' ophthalmopathy. The sequenced material came from blood. The CDR3 DNA is TGCGCCAGCAGCTTGGCCGGGACAGCGGCCGGGGAGCTGTTTTTT. The encoded protein is CASSLAGTAAGELFF. Looking up the rest from reference TRBV5-1 and TRBJ2-2 gives the full variable domain: KAGVTQTPRYLIKTRGQQVTLSCSPISGHRSVSWYQQTPGQGLQFLFEYFSETQRNKGNFPGRFSGRQFSNSRSEMNVSTLELGDSALYLCASSLAGTAAGELFFGEGSRLTVL.